This T cell receptor (beta chain) is drawn from a study of T cell repertoires in cytomegalovirus infection. The wider study: Indicated by public TCR beta signatures were CMV infection and matching HLA type.

MiXCR, run by TCRdb on the reads, gives a single entry per CDR3 protein. This sample has a few hundred thousand distinct CDR3 sequences, with roughly 15% found just once. Germline CDR1 and CDR2: LNHDA and SQIVND (reference sequence). The CDR3 sequence is 14 residues long. Trimming cost V 6 bases and J 4 bases; bases outside gene matches: 7. This clonotype came up a few times. The clonotype comes from a human donor in good health (CMV status not recorded). Some clones in this sample may be carry-over from other donors' samples. What was sequenced was PBMCs. V usage is TRBV19 and J usage is TRBJ1-1; TRBD1 matches at 8 bases. The CDR3 coding sequence is TGTGCCAGTAGAATCAGGGGGCTGGTCACTGAAGCTTTCTTT. It translates to CASRIRGLVTEAFF.